Presented here are 25 T cell receptor beta chains from one specimen sequenced in a study of tumor-infiltrating lymphocytes in oesophageal squamous cell carcinoma. MiXCR, applied by TCRdb to the PCR reads, yields one record per CDR3 protein. The sample shows approximately 20,000 distinct CDR3 sequences, 36% of them seen only once. Sequencing was carried out using esophageal tumor tissue. Source of these receptors: a male donor with esophageal squamous cell carcinoma.

This clonotype was seen ten or more times. The chain couples TRBV28 to TRBJ1-1; possible D gene TRBD1, 6 bases. The germline gives CDR1 MDHEN, CDR2 SYDVKM. The V end lost 7 bases, the J end lost 7 bases, and 10 bases lay between the germline ends. There are 11 residues in the CDR3. In nucleotides, the CDR3 is TGTGCCAGCACAGGGGCCGTTGAAGCTTTCTTT. Translating it yields CASTGAVEAFF.

The gene calls are TRBV25-1 and TRBJ2-5; maybe TRBD1 (6 bases). The J call could be wrong; TRBJ2-1 is a better fit for the DNA end. CDR3 length: 15 amino acids. Germline V gene sequence: CDR1 MGHDK, CDR2 SYGVNS. The CDR3 DNA reads as TGTGCCAGCAGGGGAACCGGGACACAATACAATGAGCAGTTCTTC. This codes for CASRGTGTQYNEQFF.

The V gene is TRBV7-6, the J gene TRBJ2-6; TRBD1 agrees at 11 bases. The CDR3 is 18 residues long. Germline CDR1 SGHVS, CDR2 FNYEAQ. Germline trimming cut 6 bases from V and 0 bases from J; bases unmatched to any gene: 7. The CDR3 reads CASRLPGQGDSGANVLTF. For the CDR3, the DNA is TGTGCCAGCAGGTTGCCGGGACAGGGGGACTCTGGGGCCAACGTCCTGACTTTC.

The count of this clonotype is one. One end of the junction is discordant with germline, which a read error may explain. The chain has TRBV28 and TRBJ2-3; D not resolved. Germline loops: CDR1 MDHEN, CDR2 SYDVKM. The CDR3 contains 13 residues. The CDR3 DNA reads TGTGCCAGCCGTGGGAATAATAACTATGGCTATACCTTC. This translates into CASRGNNNYGYTF.

Regarding this clonotype: The CDR3 ends on some other residue instead of the conserved phenylalanine or tryptophan, so this is likely a read error. It is unclear where the CDR3 begins or ends on the DNA, so no DNA is shown, and the CDR3 is as TCRdb lists it. This chain uses TRBV28 with TRBJ2-1; the table's D gene call, TRBD2, was not cross checked with the DNA. The germline V gene encodes CDR1 MDHEN and CDR2 SYDVKM. The CDR3 sequence runs 17 residues, both termini included. The CDR3 loop reads CASSREVWGAYGYTFGS.

This clonotype showed up just a few times. Lacking the conserved final phenylalanine or tryptophan, this CDR3 likely reflects a read error. The DNA is left out, because the CDR3 cannot be placed on it with certainty; the CDR3 is given as TCRdb lists it. The genes are TRBV7-9 and TRBJ1-1. Counting both end residues, the CDR3 totals 8 amino acids. Per the germline V gene, CDR1 is SEHNR and CDR2 is FQNEAQ (reference sequence). Here the CDR3 reads CASSSHIP.

This clonotype has at least ten counts. The chain recombines TRBV28 with TRBJ1-1; D unresolved. CDR1 and CDR2 from the germline V gene are MDHEN and SYDVKM. V gave up 8 bases and J gave up 1 base, with 11 bases separating them. This CDR3 has 13 residues. Here the CDR3 reads CASLELGNTEAFF. In DNA form, the CDR3 reads TGTGCCAGCCTCGAGTTGGGGAACACTGAAGCTTTCTTT.

The chain recombines TRBV10-3 with TRBJ2-5; 7 nucleotides align to TRBD2. The CDR3 runs to 15 residues. V shed 3 bases, J shed 2 bases, and the junction held 6 bases outside the gene matches. The germline gives CDR1 ENHRY, CDR2 SYGVKD. The CDR3 region is CAISESPGRQETQYF. The CDR3 DNA follows: TGTGCCATCAGTGAATCCCCCGGGAGGCAAGAGACCCAGTACTTC.

This chain links TRBV11-1 with TRBJ2-5; D might be TRBD1 (5 bases). The DNA end favors TRBJ2-7, so the J call may be wrong. This CDR3 is 13 amino acids long. Germline V lookup: CDR1 SGHAT, CDR2 FQDESV (reference sequence). The CDR3 region has the DNA TGTGCCAGCAGCTTCCAGGGAATCTACGAGCAGTACTTC. This codes for CASSFQGIYEQYF.

This clonotype occurred many times. The chain links TRBV7-9 to TRBJ1-5; weak D call: TRBD1 (5 bases). Trimming shortened V by 1 base and J by 6 bases, and 10 bases separated the two germline ends. This CDR3 region has 14 residues. Germline V CDR1 and CDR2: SEHNR, FQNEAQ (reference sequence). In DNA, the CDR3 is TGTGCCAGCAGCTTAGGAGGGGTGGGTCAGCCCCAGCATTTT. Translating it yields CASSLGGVGQPQHF. The full variable domain, rest sourced from reference TRBV7-9 and TRBJ1-5, is DTGVSQNPRHKITKRGQNVTFRCDPISEHNRLYWYRQTLGQGPEFLTYFQNEAQLEKSRLLSDRFSAERPKGSFSTLEIQRTEQGDSAMYLCASSLGGVGQPQHFGDGTRLSIL.

This clonotype was counted many times. The chain recombines TRBV30 with TRBJ1-4, with 9 nucleotides matching TRBD1. Per the germline V gene, CDR1 is GTSNPN and CDR2 is SVGIG (reference sequence). Trimming at V came to 2 bases and at J to 1 base, leaving 5 bases not matched to a gene. The CDR3 is 16 amino acids. The DNA for the CDR3 is TGTGCCTGGAGTACACCGGGACAGGGAACTAATGAAAAACTGTTTTTT. Encoded protein: CAWSTPGQGTNEKLFF. Combining the CDR3 with reference TRBV30 and TRBJ1-4 gives the whole variable domain SQTIHQWPATLVQPVGSPLSLECTVEGTSNPNLYWYRQAAGRGLQLLFYSVGIGQISSEVPQNLSASRPQDRQFILSSKKLLLSDSGFYLCAWSTPGQGTNEKLFFGSGTQLSVL.

This clonotype appeared once. The chain joins TRBV6-8 to TRBJ2-6; D is perhaps TRBD2 (5 bases). This CDR3 comprises 16 residues. Trimming stripped 1 base from V and 0 bases from J, with 7 bases between. The germline V gene has CDR1 MNHGY and CDR2 SAAAGT. The CDR3 is CASSYFAGSGANVLTF. DNA for the CDR3: TGTGCCAGCAGTTACTTTGCGGGCTCTGGGGCCAACGTCCTGACTTTC.

This clonotype was recorded a few times. The rearrangement joins TRBV28 to TRBJ2-3; TRBD2 matches 13 bases. Germline assignment: CDR1 MDHEN and CDR2 SYDVKM. This CDR3 has 17 residues. The ends lost 6 bases at V and 4 bases at J; junction bases unmatched: 10. CDR3 nucleotide sequence: TGTGCCAGCAGCTCAGGACTAGCGGGAGTCCGCTCAGATACGCAGTATTTT. It translates to CASSSGLAGVRSDTQYF.

This clonotype was seen ten or more times. A single base separates this from a much larger clone, so it may be a read error. The chain couples TRBV6-1 to TRBJ2-6; possibly TRBD1 for D (6 bases). Germline-derived CDR1 and CDR2 are MNHNS and SASEGT. This CDR3 is built from 14 residues. The CDR3 sequence: CASSQDLGTPHRFF. The CDR3 DNA follows: TGTGCCAGCAGCCAAGACTTAGGGACACCTCACCGGTTCTTC.

V gene TRBV7-3 combines with J gene TRBJ2-3; 9 bases align to TRBD2. The J segment lost 1 base and the V segment lost 1 base, leaving 3 bases of the junction unmatched. The germline gives CDR1 SGHTA, CDR2 FQGTGA. The CDR3 consists of 16 residues. CDR3 loop: CASSLRPSGGTDTQYF. CDR3 DNA: TGTGCCAGCAGCTTAAGGCCTAGCGGGGGCACAGATACGCAGTATTTT.

This clonotype was counted once. The CDR3 carries no conserved terminal phenylalanine or tryptophan, so it likely arises from a read error. The limits of the CDR3 on the DNA are not certain, so only TCRdb's listed CDR3 is given. This chain connects TRBV7-2 to TRBJ2-1; the D call TRBD1 from the table was never checked on the DNA. A total of 15 residues make up the CDR3, ends included. Germline V gene lookup returns CDR1 SGHTA and CDR2 FQGNSA. The CDR3 here is CASSHTWGNEQFFGS.

In its sample, this clonotype ranks as medium-sized. This chain connects TRBV7-9 to TRBJ2-5; 8 bases map to TRBD1. The V and J ends lost 1 base and 11 bases, in that order; junction bases with no gene match: 3. CDR3 length: 12 amino acids. Per the germline V gene, CDR1 is SEHNR and CDR2 is FQNEAQ (reference sequence). The CDR3 DNA reads as TGTGCCAGCAGCTTAGAGGACAGGGATCAGTACTTC. It is translated as CASSLEDRDQYF.

Note on this clonotype: A much more abundant neighbour one base away suggests this may be a read error. V and J are TRBV12-3 or TRBV12-4 and TRBJ2-3; 10 bases are shared with TRBD2. The CDR3 length is 16 residues. Losses at the gene ends were 6 bases for V and 14 bases for J; bases not matched to a gene: 20. Here the CDR3 reads CASRPWTSGNTGELYF. The DNA of the CDR3 is TGTGCCAGCAGGCCCTGGACTAGCGGAAACACCGGGGAGCTGTATTTT.

By its share, this clonotype is medium-sized. This chain joins TRBV28 and TRBJ2-7; D not resolved. Trimming took off 2 bases at V and 2 bases at J, with 10 bases between the two ends. The germline gives CDR1 MDHEN, CDR2 SYDVKM. CDR3 size: 14 residues. The CDR3 DNA reads as TGTGCCAGCAGTTTAAGGGTTAGAACCTACGAGCAGTACTTC. Amino acids: CASSLRVRTYEQYF.

The chain recombines TRBV19 with TRBJ2-1; D call uncertain. V was pared by 1 base and J by 0 bases, with 7 bases between. The CDR3 is 15 amino acids. Germline values: CDR1 LNHDA, CDR2 SQIVND (reference sequence). The CDR3 here is CASSIGKSSYNEQFF. CDR3 coding DNA: TGTGCCAGTAGTATAGGAAAGAGCTCCTACAATGAGCAGTTCTTC.

For this clonotype: Since the CDR3 does not end with the conserved phenylalanine or tryptophan, this likely comes from a read error. No DNA is shown, since the ends of the CDR3 on it are uncertain; the CDR3 is the one TCRdb lists. The CDR3 reads CATSDQGADYGYTFGS. This chain links TRBV24-1 with TRBJ2-7; the table's D call TRBD1 went unverified against the DNA. The CDR3 comprises 16 residues, both ends counted. Germline V gene data show CDR1 as KGHDR and CDR2 as SFDVKD.

This clonotype showed up many times. This clone may be a read error of a much larger clone one base away. The V and J genes are TRBV6-1 and TRBJ2-7; D is unresolved. The germline V gene encodes CDR1 MNHNS and CDR2 SASEGT. Trimming stripped 5 bases from V and 7 bases from J, with 27 bases between. The CDR3 loop spans 17 amino acids. CDR3 in amino acids: CASSHSGASHSYNEQYF. CDR3 DNA sequence: TGTGCCAGCAGTCACTCGGGTGCCTCACATTCCTACAATGAGCAGTACTTC.

V and J are TRBV7-6 and TRBJ2-3, with D hard to call. TRBJ2-1 matches the DNA end more closely, so the J call is doubtful. CDR3 size: 13 residues. Germline V gene lookup returns CDR1 SGHVS and CDR2 FNYEAQ. The DNA of the CDR3 is TGTGCCAGCAGCTTAACCAGATACAATGAGCAGTTCTTC. Its protein product is CASSLTRYNEQFF.

This clonotype occurred a few times. The chain has TRBV11-2 and TRBJ2-7; 13 bases are shared with TRBD2. Trimming cost V 1 base and J 7 bases; bases outside gene matches: 7. The germline V gene has CDR1 SGHAT and CDR2 FQNNGV. CDR3 size: 16 residues. The CDR3 bases are TGTGCCAGCAGCTTAGGCGGACTAGCGGGAGCGGAGGAGCAGTACTTC. The encoded protein is CASSLGGLAGAEEQYF.

This clonotype was counted between two and nine times. One junction end disagrees with the germline gene, perhaps due to a read error. The V and J genes are TRBV13 and TRBJ2-7; either TRBD1 or TRBD2 may supply D (5 bases each). The CDR3 consists of 14 residues. Germline V gene lookup returns CDR1 PRHDT and CDR2 FYEKMQ (reference sequence). In nucleotides, the CDR3 is TGTGCCAGCAGCTTCGGGGACCTTAATTCACCCCTCCACTTC. It yields the protein CASSFGDLNSPLHF.